The entry below gives a single T cell receptor beta chain sequence along with its context. Its target is not known. Using its own MiXCR run on the RT-PCR reads, TCRdb lists one record per CDR3 protein. The sample has under 550,000 distinct CDR3 sequences, 6% to 9% seen once. This record belongs to a study of response to subunit inactivated influenza vaccine. Study-wide results and caveats: Authors suggested few new T cells are recruited by each seasonal influenza vaccination.

From germline, CDR1 is WSHSY and CDR2 SAAADI. This CDR3 spans 17 amino acids. Trimming cost V 0 bases and J 0 bases, with 11 bases left between them. Sequencing was performed on PBMCs from blood, taken less than 25 months after vaccination. This receptor was identified in a man aged 50 to 69 who received an inactivated influenza vaccine. The chain combines TRBV10-2 with TRBJ1-4; D is possibly TRBD1 (5 bases). CDR3 protein: CASSESGEEATNEKLFF. The CDR3 nucleotides read TGCGCCAGCAGTGAGTCAGGGGAGGAAGCAACTAATGAAAAACTGTTTTTT.